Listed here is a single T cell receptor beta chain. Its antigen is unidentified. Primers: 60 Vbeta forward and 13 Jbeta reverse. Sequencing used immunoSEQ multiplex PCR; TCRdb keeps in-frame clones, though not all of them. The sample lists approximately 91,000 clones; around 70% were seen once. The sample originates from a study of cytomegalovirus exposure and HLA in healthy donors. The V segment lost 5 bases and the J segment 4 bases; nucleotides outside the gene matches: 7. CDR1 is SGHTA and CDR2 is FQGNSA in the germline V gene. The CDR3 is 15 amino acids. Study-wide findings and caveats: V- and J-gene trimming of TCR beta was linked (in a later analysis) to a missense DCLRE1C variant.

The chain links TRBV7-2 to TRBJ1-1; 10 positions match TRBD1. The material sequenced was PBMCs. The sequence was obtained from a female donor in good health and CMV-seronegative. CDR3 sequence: CASSRRQGASTEAFF. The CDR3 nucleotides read TGTGCCAGCAGCCGTCGACAGGGGGCAAGCACTGAAGCTTTCTTT.